This T cell receptor (beta chain) was captured by sequencing in a study of T cell repertoires in ileal Crohn's disease. Time point indicated: neoterminal ileum biopsy at postoperative endoscopy, about 6 months after surgery. Repertoires were generated with immunoSEQ multiplex PCR, while TCRdb's copy carries only in-frame clones and drops some. The table records 13,000 or so clones, around four fifths of them present only once. The CDR3 covers 13 residues. V shed 1 base and J shed 12 bases, with 13 bases lying between them. In germline, CDR1 is SGHVT, CDR2 SQSDAQ. Sequencing used ileal tissue. This rearrangement joins TRBV7-4 to TRBJ2-1; D remains ambiguous. The TCR was taken from an adult with Crohn's disease. The CDR3 region has the DNA TGTGCCAGCAGCTTAGGTCAAATCGTGAGGCAGTTCTTC. This codes for CASSLGQIVRQFF.